This T cell receptor beta chain was captured by sequencing in a study of radiation and T cells in renal cell carcinoma. Broader study findings: Top tumor clonotypes rose in blood 2 weeks post-radiation, then contracted. No pretreatment tumor biopsies were available for baseline clonotypes.

In the case of this clone: What it binds is unknown.

Data came from immunoSEQ multiplex PCR; TCRdb stores just in-frame clones and leaves some out. This table holds about 95,000 clones, 86% found once. Time point given: baseline pretreatment blood. As to treatment: 15 Gy SBRT to primary tumor, nephrectomy 4 weeks later. CDR3 size: 12 residues. The V end lost 2 bases, the J end lost 4 bases, and 5 bases lay between the germline ends. The germline V gene has CDR1 MNHEY and CDR2 SVGAGI. This sample comprised blood, obtained from a patient whose treatment included radiotherapy and nephrectomy. V gene TRBV6-5 combines with J gene TRBJ1-2, with unresolved D. This sequence originates from a man aged 45-65 years with renal cell carcinoma. The CDR3 loop reads CASSYSGYGYTF. Written as DNA, the CDR3 is TGTGCCAGCAGTTACAGCGGCTATGGCTACACCTTC.